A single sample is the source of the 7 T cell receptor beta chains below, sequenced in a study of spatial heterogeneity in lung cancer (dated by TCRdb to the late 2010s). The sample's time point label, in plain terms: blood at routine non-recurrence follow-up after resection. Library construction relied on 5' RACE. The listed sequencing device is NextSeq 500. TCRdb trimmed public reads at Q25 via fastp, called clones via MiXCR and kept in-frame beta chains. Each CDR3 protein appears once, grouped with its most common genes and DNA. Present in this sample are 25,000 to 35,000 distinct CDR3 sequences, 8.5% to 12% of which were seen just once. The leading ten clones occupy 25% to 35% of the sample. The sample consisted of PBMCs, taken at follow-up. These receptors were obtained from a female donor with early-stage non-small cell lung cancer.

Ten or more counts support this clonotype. CDR3 DNA: TGTGCCAGCAGCCATTTAGGACCTACGAACACCGGGGAGCTGTTTTTT. Amino acids: CASSHLGPTNTGELFF. The chain recombines TRBV14 with TRBJ2-2; D unresolved. Germline V gives CDR1 SGHDN, CDR2 FVKESK. V lost 3 bases and J 0 bases, leaving 11 bases between the germline ends. CDR3 length: 16 amino acids.

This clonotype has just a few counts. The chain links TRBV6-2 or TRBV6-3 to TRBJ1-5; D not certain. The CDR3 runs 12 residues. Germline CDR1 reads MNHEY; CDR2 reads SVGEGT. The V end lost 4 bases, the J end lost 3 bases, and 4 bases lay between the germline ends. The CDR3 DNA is TGTGCCAGCAGTTGGTTCAATCAGCCCCAGCATTTT. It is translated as CASSWFNQPQHF.

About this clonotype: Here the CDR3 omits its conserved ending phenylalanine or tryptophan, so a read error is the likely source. As DNA, the CDR3 is TGCAGCGTTGAGGCCGGGGCCAACGTCCTGACTCTC. Translated: CSVEAGANVLTL. V and J are TRBV29-1 and TRBJ2-6; D unclear. This CDR3 has 12 amino acids. Per the germline V gene, CDR1 is SQVTM and CDR2 is ANQGSEA. The V and J ends lost 3 bases and 4 bases respectively, with 4 bases between them.

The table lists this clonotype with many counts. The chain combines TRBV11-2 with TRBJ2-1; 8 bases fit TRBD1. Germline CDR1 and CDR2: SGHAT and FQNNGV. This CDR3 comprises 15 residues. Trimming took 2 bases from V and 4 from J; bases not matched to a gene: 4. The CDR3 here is CASSLSTGVYNEQFF. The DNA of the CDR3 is TGTGCCAGCAGCTTATCGACAGGGGTGTACAATGAGCAGTTCTTC.

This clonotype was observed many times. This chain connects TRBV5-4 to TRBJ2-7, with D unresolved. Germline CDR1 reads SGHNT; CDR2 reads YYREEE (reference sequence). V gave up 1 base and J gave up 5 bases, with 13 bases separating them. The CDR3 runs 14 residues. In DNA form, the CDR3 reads TGTGCCAGCAGCTTGCTAGATCGGGTCGACGAGCAGTACTTC. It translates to CASSLLDRVDEQYF.

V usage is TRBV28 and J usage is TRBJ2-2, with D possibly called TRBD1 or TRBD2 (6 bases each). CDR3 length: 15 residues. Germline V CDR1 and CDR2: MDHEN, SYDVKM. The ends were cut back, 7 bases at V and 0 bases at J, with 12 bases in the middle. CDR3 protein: CASIWGATNTGELFF. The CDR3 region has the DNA TGTGCCAGCATCTGGGGGGCCACGAACACCGGGGAGCTGTTTTTT.

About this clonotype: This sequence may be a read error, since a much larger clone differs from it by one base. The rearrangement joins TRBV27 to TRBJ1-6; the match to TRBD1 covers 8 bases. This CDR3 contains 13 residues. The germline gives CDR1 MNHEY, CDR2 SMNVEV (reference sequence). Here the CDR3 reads CVSSEQGGSPLHF. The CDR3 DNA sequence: TGTGTCAGCAGTGAACAGGGGGGGTCACCCCTCCACTTT.